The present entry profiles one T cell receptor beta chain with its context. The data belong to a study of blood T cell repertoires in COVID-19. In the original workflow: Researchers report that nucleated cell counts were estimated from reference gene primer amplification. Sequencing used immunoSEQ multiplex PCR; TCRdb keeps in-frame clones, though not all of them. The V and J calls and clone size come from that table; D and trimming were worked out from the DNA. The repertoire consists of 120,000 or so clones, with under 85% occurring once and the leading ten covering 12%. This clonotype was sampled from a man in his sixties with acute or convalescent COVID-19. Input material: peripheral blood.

CDR3: CASSYPTEPSSYNEQFF. DNA for the CDR3: TGTGCCAGCAGTTACCCGACAGAGCCGAGCTCCTACAATGAGCAGTTCTTC. The chain carries TRBV28 and TRBJ2-1, with D possibly matching TRBD1 (5 bases). Looked up from germline, CDR1 is MDHEN and CDR2 is SYDVKM. This CDR3 is built from 17 residues. V lost 4 bases to trimming and J lost 0 bases, with 16 bases between them.